These 28 T cell receptor beta chains were sequenced from one sample in a study of T cells in Graves' hyperthyroidism and ophthalmopathy. The source material, RNA transcripts, was used to amplify TCR beta CDR3 regions. The HTBI primer set served for first-round RT-PCR of the TCR CDR3. Each CDR3 protein is one row after TCRdb ran MiXCR on the multiplex PCR reads. The table lists under 800,000 distinct CDR3 sequences, 12% to 15% of them singletons. The sequencing input was blood. Receptors were obtained from a woman younger than 30 with Graves' hyperthyroidism.

This clonotype has at least ten counts. This chain connects TRBV7-9 to TRBJ2-1; TRBD2 might be the D (5 bases). Germline lookup yields CDR1 SEHNR and CDR2 FQNEAQ (reference sequence). This CDR3 is built from 14 residues. V lost 1 base to trimming and J lost 6 bases, with 10 bases between them. The CDR3: CASSLVGEPNEQFF. DNA for the CDR3: TGTGCCAGCAGCTTAGTTGGGGAGCCCAATGAGCAGTTCTTC. Looking up the rest from reference TRBV7-9 and TRBJ2-1 gives the full variable domain: DTGVSQNPRHKITKRGQNVTFRCDPISEHNRLYWYRQTLGQGPEFLTYFQNEAQLEKSRLLSDRFSAERPKGSFSTLEIQRTEQGDSAMYLCASSLVGEPNEQFFGPGTRLTVL.

The genes are TRBV6-2 or TRBV6-3 and TRBJ2-2; D possibly corresponds to TRBD1 (6 bases). Trimming removed 0 bases from V and 4 bases from J, with 9 bases in between. This CDR3 has 15 residues. Looked up from germline, CDR1 is MNHEY and CDR2 is SVGEGT. CDR3 sequence reads: CASSYSQGPTGELFF. The CDR3 bases are TGTGCCAGCAGTTACTCACAGGGACCCACCGGGGAGCTGTTTTTT.

This clonotype was recorded a few times. The gene calls are TRBV6-2 or TRBV6-3 and TRBJ2-5, with D unresolved. CDR1 is MNHEY and CDR2 is SVGEGT in the germline V gene. The CDR3 is 13 residues long. V dropped 4 bases and J dropped 5 bases, with 11 bases sitting between them. This CDR3 reads CASSLFSPETQYF. The CDR3 DNA is TGTGCCAGCAGTTTGTTCTCCCCTGAGACCCAGTACTTC.

This clonotype was picked up one time. V usage is TRBV6-1 and J usage is TRBJ1-5; D perhaps matches TRBD1 (6 bases). The germline gives CDR1 MNHNS, CDR2 SASEGT. The V end lost 10 bases, the J end lost 4 bases, and 20 bases lay between the germline ends. This CDR3 comprises 15 residues. This CDR3 reads CATTNPRQVNQPQHF. CDR3 bases: TGTGCCACCACTAACCCCAGACAGGTTAATCAGCCCCAGCATTTT.

The V gene is TRBV29-1, the J gene TRBJ2-1; 9 nucleotides align to TRBD1. Germline values: CDR1 SQVTM, CDR2 ANQGSEA. V lost 6 bases, J lost 9 bases, and 9 bases stayed unmatched. CDR3 length equals 13 residues. In DNA, the CDR3 is TGCAGCGTCCCCGGGACAGGGTCCCTTGAGCAGTTCTTC. This gives the protein CSVPGTGSLEQFF.

The sample holds a few counts of this clonotype. V usage is TRBV19 and J usage is TRBJ1-1; 9 positions match TRBD1. V lost 8 bases and J lost 0; bases outside the gene matches: 10. Germline-derived CDR1 and CDR2 are LNHDA and SQIVND (reference sequence). This CDR3 contains 16 residues. This CDR3 is CASLPGQGFMNTEAFF. The DNA of the CDR3 is TGTGCCAGTCTCCCGGGACAGGGATTTATGAACACTGAAGCTTTCTTT.

As to this clonotype: A much larger clone differs by one base, so this may be a read error. This chain connects TRBV6-1 to TRBJ1-1; perhaps TRBD1 as D (5 bases). The CDR3 is 15 residues long. Germline V gives CDR1 MNHNS, CDR2 SASEGT. The DNA for the CDR3 is TGTGCCAGCAGTGATGCCCGGGGCTTGTACACTAAAGCTTTCTTT. Translated, it gives CASSDARGLYTKAFF.

For this clonotype: A much larger clone is a single base away; this may be a read error. The V gene is TRBV12-3 or TRBV12-4, the J gene TRBJ1-3, with no clear D. This CDR3 is built from 16 residues. DNA of the CDR3: TGTACCAGCAGTTTCCGTGTAAGCCTCTCTGGAAACACCATATATTTT. It encodes CTSSFRVSLSGNTIYF.

The sample holds many counts of this clonotype. This rearrangement joins TRBV20-1 to TRBJ2-7, with 8 bases lining up with TRBD1. The germline V gene encodes CDR1 DFQATT and CDR2 SNEGSKA (reference sequence). CDR3 length equals 15 residues. V shed 6 bases and J 2 bases; nucleotides not matched to a gene: 12. In DNA form, the CDR3 reads TGCAGTGCCCAAAAGACTACAGGGGGAGCCTACGAGCAGTACTTC. Its protein is CSAQKTTGGAYEQYF.

This clonotype was detected a few times. The rearrangement links TRBV9 to TRBJ2-7; D is uncertain. Deletions cut 3 bases from V and 3 bases from J, with 16 bases between. Germline-derived CDR1 and CDR2 are SGDLS and YYNGEE. The CDR3 covers 15 residues. CDR3 DNA: TGTGCCAGCAGCGAGAAGGAGACCTTTATCTACGAGCAGTACTTC. It is translated as CASSEKETFIYEQYF.

This clonotype was detected ten times or more. The J gene is TRBJ2-3, the V gene TRBV2; D gene unclear. Germline CDR1 is SNHLY and CDR2 is FYNNEI. V lost 8 bases and J 1 base, leaving 7 bases between the germline ends. This CDR3 is 12 amino acids long. This CDR3 is CASQWGTDTQYF. The DNA for the CDR3 is TGTGCCAGCCAGTGGGGCACAGATACGCAGTATTTT.

The genes are TRBV9 and TRBJ2-7, with 7 positions matching TRBD2. The CDR3 contains 16 residues. Germline V gives CDR1 SGDLS, CDR2 YYNGEE. Trimming cost V 2 bases and J 0 bases; bases outside gene matches: 8. The CDR3 loop is CASSVTSSGSSYEQYF. The CDR3 DNA sequence: TGTGCCAGCAGCGTGACTTCTAGCGGAAGCTCCTACGAGCAGTACTTC.

This clonotype was counted between two and nine times. The chain employs TRBV9 and TRBJ2-5; D is unresolved. Germline V gene data show CDR1 as SGDLS and CDR2 as YYNGEE. The V gene lost 4 bases and the J gene lost 0 bases, with 13 bases spanning the gap. This CDR3 comprises 15 residues. CDR3 amino acids: CASSIESTYQETQYF. The CDR3 nucleotides are TGTGCCAGCAGCATCGAGAGTACGTACCAAGAGACCCAGTACTTC.

This clonotype was picked up a small number of times. The V and J genes are TRBV6-1 and TRBJ2-5; 7 nucleotides line up with TRBD2. J lost 2 bases, V lost 6 bases, and 9 bases had no gene match. The germline V gene has CDR1 MNHNS and CDR2 SASEGT. This CDR3 has 15 amino acids. The CDR3 nucleotides are TGTGCCAGCAGCTCCCTCGGACTAGGGCAAGAGACCCAGTACTTC. Amino acids: CASSSLGLGQETQYF.

This clonotype has a single count. The genes are TRBV14 and TRBJ2-7; D is perhaps TRBD2 (5 bases). CDR3 size: 15 residues. Germline CDR1 is SGHDN and CDR2 is FVKESK. Trimming removed 1 base at V and 5 bases at J, with 15 bases between. In DNA form, the CDR3 reads TGTGCCAGCAGCCAAGGCGACTCCGAGGGAGACGAGCAGTACTTC. The encoded protein is CASSQGDSEGDEQYF.

This clonotype was seen only a few times. The J gene is TRBJ2-2, the V gene TRBV10-3, with D maybe TRBD1 (5 bases). The CDR3 totals 12 residues. V lost 2 bases, J lost 7 bases, and 5 bases lay in between. The germline V gene has CDR1 ENHRY and CDR2 SYGVKD. CDR3 residues: CAISERGGELFF. CDR3 nucleotides: TGTGCCATCAGTGAGAGGGGCGGGGAGCTGTTTTTT.

The CDR3 nucleotides are TGTGCCAGTAGTATTAGGGGCACGGACGAGCAGTACTTC. It encodes CASSIRGTDEQYF. The chain carries TRBV19 and TRBJ2-7, with a tentative D call TRBD1 (5 bases). CDR3 length: 13 amino acids. In germline, CDR1 is LNHDA, CDR2 SQIVND (reference sequence). Trimming cost V 3 bases and J 5 bases, with 11 bases left between them.

V gene TRBV7-3 combines with J gene TRBJ2-1; perhaps TRBD2 as D (6 bases). CDR3 length equals 13 residues. Per germline, CDR1 SGHTA and CDR2 FQGTGA. Trimming pared 5 bases from V and 6 bases from J, leaving 11 bases between. The CDR3 DNA reads as TGTGCCAGCAGCGAGGGACTCCCCAATGAGCAGTTCTTC. This codes for CASSEGLPNEQFF.

Note on this clonotype: A much more abundant neighbour one base away suggests this may be a read error. The V and J genes are TRBV20-1 and TRBJ2-3, with 7 bases identical to TRBD2. Germline V gene lookup returns CDR1 DFQATT and CDR2 SNEGSKA (reference sequence). The CDR3 runs 16 residues. The CDR3 is CSANQPWRENTDRQYF. Here the CDR3 DNA reads TGCAGTGCTAACCAGCCTTGGCGGGAGAACACAGATAGGCAGTATTTT.

Ten or more counts support this clonotype. The rearrangement uses TRBV6-1 and TRBJ2-7; D remains ambiguous. Trimming shortened V by 6 bases and J by 2 bases, and 11 bases separated the two germline ends. The CDR3 contains 13 residues. Germline CDR1 MNHNS, CDR2 SASEGT. For the CDR3, the DNA is TGTGCCAGCAGCCCCTTAACAGCCTACGAGCAGTACTTC. Its protein product is CASSPLTAYEQYF.

This sequence joins TRBV27 and TRBJ2-7; 10 nucleotides align to TRBD2. Germline values: CDR1 MNHEY, CDR2 SMNVEV (reference sequence). The CDR3 consists of 16 residues. Germline trimming cut 6 bases from V and 3 bases from J; bases unmatched to any gene: 11. The chain's CDR3 is CASSNLRTSGDYEQYF. The CDR3 DNA is TGTGCCAGCAGCAATCTAAGGACTAGCGGCGACTACGAGCAGTACTTC.

V is TRBV20-1 and J is TRBJ1-4, with a weak D call TRBD1 (6 bases). Trimming took 1 base from V and 7 from J, leaving 10 bases between them. The CDR3 contains 13 residues. Germline-derived CDR1 and CDR2 are DFQATT and SNEGSKA (reference sequence). The CDR3 nucleotides read TGCAGTGCTAGAGCAACAGGGAGTGAAAAACTGTTTTTT. This codes for CSARATGSEKLFF.

This clonotype was seen repeatedly, ten times or more. The chain uses TRBV20-1 and TRBJ2-1, with a weak D call TRBD1 (6 bases). In germline, CDR1 is DFQATT, CDR2 SNEGSKA (reference sequence). This CDR3 is built from 12 residues. V was cut by 4 bases and J by 6 bases, with 10 bases left in between. CDR3 in amino acids: CSATGRGNEQFF. The DNA of the CDR3 is TGCAGTGCTACCGGCAGGGGCAATGAGCAGTTCTTC.

This clonotype was counted ten times or more. The V gene is TRBV28, the J gene TRBJ2-7; D is perhaps TRBD1 or TRBD2 (5 bases each). The V end was cut by 4 bases, the J end by 3 bases, with 16 bases between. The V gene's germline CDR1 is MDHEN and CDR2 SYDVKM. This CDR3 has 15 amino acids. CDR3 DNA sequence: TGTGCCAGCAGTTGGGAGACAGTGTCCATCTACGAGCAGTACTTC. It is translated as CASSWETVSIYEQYF.

The rearrangement links TRBV6-5 to TRBJ2-7, with a possible D match to TRBD1 (6 bases). Germline loops: CDR1 MNHEY, CDR2 SVGAGI. V was cut by 0 bases and J by 4 bases, with 16 bases left in between. The length of the CDR3 is 16 residues. The CDR3 protein is CASSYSPGHRFYEQYF. CDR3 bases: TGTGCCAGCAGTTACTCCCCGGGACATCGCTTTTACGAGCAGTACTTC.

This clonotype was counted ten times or more. The chain employs TRBV27 and TRBJ2-2; the match to TRBD2 covers 7 bases. The V gene's germline CDR1 is MNHEY and CDR2 SMNVEV (reference sequence). The V segment lost 1 base and the J segment 0 bases; nucleotides outside the gene matches: 5. The CDR3 sequence is 17 residues long. DNA of the CDR3: TGTGCCAGCAGTTTATACGGACTAGTCTCGAACACCGGGGAGCTGTTTTTT. This sequence encodes CASSLYGLVSNTGELFF.

The chain couples TRBV12-5 to TRBJ2-1, with 13 bases lining up with TRBD2. Per the germline V gene, CDR1 is LGHNT and CDR2 is FRNRAP. Trimming took 0 bases from V and 1 from J; bases not matched to a gene: 9. CDR3 length: 20 residues. CDR3 in amino acids: CASGLVRLAGGPPSYNEQFF. In DNA, the CDR3 is TGTGCTAGTGGTTTGGTTCGACTAGCGGGAGGCCCTCCATCCTACAATGAGCAGTTCTTC.

The V call is TRBV7-2, the J call TRBJ2-6; D may be TRBD2 (6 bases). V lost 4 bases to trimming and J lost 0 bases, with 16 bases between them. The CDR3 consists of 18 residues. CDR1 SGHTA and CDR2 FQGNSA come from the germline V gene. CDR3 residues: CASSSDGGGTSGANVLTF. The CDR3 region has the DNA TGTGCCAGCAGCTCGGATGGGGGAGGTACCTCTGGGGCCAACGTCCTGACTTTC. The full variable domain, with the rest looked up from reference TRBV7-2 and TRBJ2-6, is GAGVSQSPSNKVTEKGKDVELRCDPISGHTALYWYRQSLGQGLEFLIYFQGNSAPDKSGLPSDRFSAERTGGSVSTLTIQRTQQEDSAVYLCASSSDGGGTSGANVLTFGAGSRLTVL.